The source of this T cell receptor beta chain is a study of human T cells and chemical hapten exposure. Study results and caveats: DPC sensitization did not alter TCRs above 1 in 1000 frequency.

Many counts were recorded for this clonotype. What it recognizes is unknown. Within the library, unique molecular identifiers were attached to each individual cDNA molecule. In the source study's methods: Samples had a median of around 94,000 TCRs, ranging 23,224 to 690,600. TCRdb ran MiXCR on the 5' RACE reads and lists one entry per CDR3 protein. For this entry, the V and J calls and clone size follow TCRdb and not the study's own pipeline. The data hold more than 140,000 distinct CDR3 sequences, with 3.5% to 5% observed a single time. Trimming shortened V by 6 bases and J by 4 bases, and 15 bases separated the two germline ends. The CDR3 totals 13 residues. Per the germline V gene, CDR1 is DFQATT and CDR2 is SNEGSKA (reference sequence). Before extraction, the whole blood was not fractionated, and total RNA was taken from it.

The rearrangement links TRBV20-1 to TRBJ1-2; D is perhaps TRBD1 (5 bases). This TCR was recovered from a female donor in good health. CDR3 in amino acids: CSAGARDPYGYTF. As DNA, the CDR3 is TGCAGTGCAGGGGCGAGGGACCCCTATGGCTACACCTTC.